This is a list of T cell receptor beta chains from one sample in a study of radiotherapy plus CTLA-4 blockade in lung cancer. Assay used: immunoSEQ multiplex PCR; TCRdb lists only in-frame clones, some missing. The data hold 53,000 or so clones, with 76% observed a single time. Sample: peripheral blood, taken from a patient treated with radiotherapy plus ipilimumab. The receptors originated from a human donor with non-small cell lung cancer who had stable disease on radiotherapy plus ipilimumab. Both conserved end residues are part of each CDR3. D genes are given only for firm matches. Clone sizes are given selectively: once, few, many, or a class where the clone is expanded.

clone_size	v_call	d_call	j_call	cdr3_aa	cdr3_nt
-	TRBV7-9	-	TRBJ1-2	CASSQDSGHQDGYTF	TGCGCCAGCAGCCAAGATTCGGGACATCAGGATGGCTACACCTTC
few	TRBV11-2	-	TRBJ2-1	CASSLRVRRNEQFF	TGTGCCAGCAGCTTAAGGGTGCGGCGGAATGAGCAGTTCTTC
-	TRBV28	TRBD2	TRBJ2-3	CASMGGGTTDTQYF	TGTGCCAGCATGGGCGGGGGAACCACAGATACGCAGTATTTT
-	TRBV7-6	TRBD1	TRBJ2-7	CASSLGRTGGSYEQYF	TGTGCCAGCAGCTTAGGGAGGACAGGGGGCAGTTACGAGCAGTACTTC
-	TRBV18	-	TRBJ2-1	CASSPSTRGTEQFF	TGTGCCAGCTCACCCTCAACGAGGGGCACTGAGCAGTTCTTC
few	TRBV18	TRBD2	TRBJ2-3	CASSPASSGGRDTQYF	TGTGCCAGCTCACCAGCGTCTAGCGGGGGAAGAGATACGCAGTATTTT
-	TRBV13	TRBD2	TRBJ2-5	CASSRGTSRPETQYF	TGTGCCAGCAGCCGTGGGACTAGCAGGCCGGAGACCCAGTACTTC
-	TRBV6-1	-	TRBJ1-2	CASSERREWNYGYTF	TGTGCCAGCAGTGAACGTCGGGAGTGGAACTATGGCTACACCTTC
-	TRBV2	TRBD1	TRBJ2-7	CASSRQGVYEQYF	TGTGCCAGCAGCAGACAGGGTGTTTACGAGCAGTACTTC
once	TRBV5-8	TRBD1	TRBJ2-7	CASSLRDRTYEQYF	TGTGCCAGCAGCTTAAGGGACAGAACCTACGAGCAGTACTTC
-	TRBV7-8	TRBD1	TRBJ2-1	CASSSGTGSYNEQFF	TGTGCCAGCAGCTCCGGGACAGGTTCCTACAATGAGCAGTTCTTC
-	TRBV20-1	-	TRBJ2-3	CSAREDRREYF	TGCAGTGCTAGAGAAGACAGGCGAGAGTATTTT
-	TRBV9	TRBD1	TRBJ1-1	CASSVGTGLTEAFF	TGTGCCAGCAGCGTAGGGACAGGGTTAACTGAAGCTTTCTTT